This TCR beta chain is drawn from a study of blood T cell repertoires in COVID-19. Study summary: From the United States, Italy and Spain came samples of acute and convalescent COVID-19. From T cells, B-cell-depleted T cells, or PBMCs came the material, which was cDNA or gDNA.

Trimming removed 4 bases at V and 5 bases at J, with 14 bases between. CDR1 is SQVTM and CDR2 is ANQGSEA in the germline V gene. The CDR3 is 13 amino acids. Assay used: immunoSEQ multiplex PCR; TCRdb lists only in-frame clones, some missing. The sample has some 90,000 clones, around 88% seen once. This clone showed up just once. Enrolled during active infection, Seattle patients were then followed longitudinally. The TCR was taken from a woman aged 60 to 75 with COVID-19, enrolled during active disease. Input material: peripheral blood. This sequence joins TRBV29-1 and TRBJ1-2; D might be TRBD1 (5 bases). The CDR3 region is CSVVPREPYGYTF. As DNA, the CDR3 is TGCAGCGTTGTCCCCAGGGAACCTTATGGCTACACCTTC.